This T cell receptor (beta chain) was documented in a study of control samples from healthy donors and cancer patients. The germline V gene encodes CDR1 LNHDA and CDR2 SQIVND (reference sequence). This CDR3 region has 14 residues. Unmatched junction bases numbered 5, after V lost 5 bases and J lost 3 bases. Some clones are missing from TCRdb's copy, which holds only in-frame ones; the method was immunoSEQ multiplex PCR. This sample carries about 130,000 clones, roughly 94% of them seen once, and the ten largest clones take about 14%. Sequencing was done on a sample of PBMCs. The source is a man aged 55 to 70 with colorectal cancer. The V gene is TRBV19, the J gene TRBJ2-7; TRBD1 agrees at 9 bases. DNA for the CDR3: TGTGCCAGTAGTTCAACAGGGGGCGTCTACGAGCAGTACTTC. Its translation: CASSSTGGVYEQYF.